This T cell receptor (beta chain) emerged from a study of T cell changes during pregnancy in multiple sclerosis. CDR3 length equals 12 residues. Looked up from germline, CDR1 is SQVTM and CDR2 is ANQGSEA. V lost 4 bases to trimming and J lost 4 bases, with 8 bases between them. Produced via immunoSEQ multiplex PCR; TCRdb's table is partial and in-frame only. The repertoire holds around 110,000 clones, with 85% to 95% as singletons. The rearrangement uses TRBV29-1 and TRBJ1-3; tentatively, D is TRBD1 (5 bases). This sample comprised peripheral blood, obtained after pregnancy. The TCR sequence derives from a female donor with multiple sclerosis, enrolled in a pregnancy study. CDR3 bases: TGCAGCGTTGGGGAGGGGGGAAACACCATATATTTT. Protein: CSVGEGGNTIYF. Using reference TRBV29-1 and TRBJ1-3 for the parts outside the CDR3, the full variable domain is SAVISQKPSRDICQRGTSLTIQCQVDSQVTMMFWYRQQPGQSLTLIATANQGSEATYESGFVIDKFPISRPNLTFSTLTVSNMSPEDSSIYLCSVGEGGNTIYFGEGSWLTVV.